Below, 10 T cell receptor beta chains from the same sample are listed, as sequenced in a study of T cells in Graves' hyperthyroidism and ophthalmopathy. Template material for amplifying TCR beta CDR3 regions consisted of RNA transcripts. An initial round of RT-PCR targeting the TCR CDR3 relied on the HTBI primer set. TCRdb re-called the multiplex PCR reads with MiXCR, one entry per CDR3 protein. The sample has about 360,000 distinct CDR3 sequences, around 14% seen once. Source material: blood. The receptors stem from a young woman with Graves' hyperthyroidism.

This clonotype was found many times. This rearrangement joins TRBV4-2 to TRBJ1-5; the D is unclear. The CDR3 covers 15 residues. Trimming took off 0 bases at V and 3 bases at J, with 9 bases between the two ends. Germline V gives CDR1 LGHNA, CDR2 YNFKEQ. CDR3 residues: CASSQDVQTNQPQHF. Here the CDR3 DNA reads TGTGCCAGCAGCCAAGATGTGCAGACCAATCAGCCCCAGCATTTT.

This clonotype was seen at least ten times. The rearrangement links TRBV6-1 to TRBJ2-1; maybe TRBD2 (6 bases). V shed 5 bases and J shed 0 bases, with 20 bases lying between them. CDR3 length: 18 amino acids. Per germline, CDR1 MNHNS and CDR2 SASEGT. In DNA form, the CDR3 reads TGTGCCAGCAGTTATCCCCGGGACTTCATCGCCTCCTACAATGAGCAGTTCTTC. Translation gives CASSYPRDFIASYNEQFF.

This clonotype has a handful of counts. This chain uses TRBV25-1 with TRBJ1-4; TRBD1 matches at 8 bases. The CDR3 length is 14 residues. V trimming: 2 bases; J trimming: 8 bases; junction bases outside the gene matches: 4. In germline, CDR1 is MGHDK, CDR2 SYGVNS. The CDR3 sequence: CASSEQGAREKLFF. CDR3 DNA sequence: TGTGCCAGCAGTGAACAGGGGGCGCGGGAAAAACTGTTTTTT.

This clonotype was recorded a few times. It may be a read error: a sequence one base away is much more abundant. The J gene is TRBJ2-5, the V gene TRBV18; possible D gene TRBD1, 6 bases. CDR1 and CDR2 (germline): KGHSH, LQKENI. The CDR3 loop spans 12 amino acids. The ends were cut back, 8 bases at V and 5 bases at J, with 12 bases in the middle. As DNA, the CDR3 is TGTGCCAGCCCAAGACAGGTGGAGACCCAGTACTTC. This sequence encodes CASPRQVETQYF.

This clonotype was detected ten times or more. The rearrangement uses TRBV2 and TRBJ1-1; no clear D. Germline values: CDR1 SNHLY, CDR2 FYNNEI. This CDR3 spans 14 amino acids. V gave up 1 base and J gave up 0 bases, with 6 bases separating them. The CDR3 sequence is CASSEEVVNTEAFF. In DNA, the CDR3 is TGTGCCAGCAGTGAAGAGGTGGTGAACACTGAAGCTTTCTTT.

This clonotype was seen many times. V usage is TRBV2 and J usage is TRBJ1-1; D ambiguous. The CDR3 contains 14 residues. The ends were cut back, 8 bases at V and 0 bases at J, with 13 bases in the middle. Looked up from germline, CDR1 is SNHLY and CDR2 is FYNNEI. CDR3 coding DNA: TGTGCCAGCGGATCTACGTCAATGAACACTGAAGCTTTCTTT. Translation gives CASGSTSMNTEAFF.

This clonotype was recorded many times. The chain uses TRBV12-3 or TRBV12-4 and TRBJ1-1, with a possible D match to TRBD1 (5 bases). This CDR3 region has 14 residues. V was trimmed by 8 bases and J by 5 bases, leaving 18 bases between them. DNA for the CDR3: TGTGCCAGCTGTCTGGGGGGGGAGAGTACTGAAGCTTTCTTT. Its protein is CASCLGGESTEAFF.

This clonotype occurred many times. This sequence joins TRBV2 and TRBJ2-1, with 8 bases lining up with TRBD2. The CDR3 length is 16 residues. The germline gives CDR1 SNHLY, CDR2 FYNNEI. V lost 4 bases and J lost 5; bases outside the gene matches: 10. CDR3 residues: CASSVENSGKNNEQFF. The DNA for the CDR3 is TGTGCCAGCAGTGTGGAAAATAGCGGGAAAAACAATGAGCAGTTCTTC.

In its sample, this clonotype was seen many times. The J gene is TRBJ2-3, the V gene TRBV7-2; D unclear. V lost 2 bases and J 7 bases, leaving 19 bases between the germline ends. Germline values: CDR1 SGHTA, CDR2 FQGNSA. This CDR3 is 16 amino acids long. CDR3 coding DNA: TGTGCCAGCAGCTTAATTTCAGGAAGTCCCAGATATACGCAGTATTTT. The encoded protein is CASSLISGSPRYTQYF.

This clonotype was seen many times. The rearrangement joins TRBV6-1 to TRBJ1-1; weak D call: TRBD1 (6 bases). This CDR3 spans 14 amino acids. Germline V gene data show CDR1 as MNHNS and CDR2 as SASEGT. V lost 11 bases and J lost 5, with 21 bases in between. Written as DNA, the CDR3 is TGTGCCGCTTGTCTAGGAGGGGGACTTACTGAAGCTTTCTTT. It is translated as CAACLGGGLTEAFF.